This passage covers 30 T cell receptor beta chains from one sample sequenced in a study of early T cells in non-severe SARS-CoV-2 infection. TCRdb itself ran the 5' RACE reads through MiXCR, one entry per CDR3 protein. The data hold some 57,000 distinct CDR3 sequences, with about 10% observed a single time. The sequencing sample was made of whole blood. The receptor source for this set is an adult who was a healthcare worker with PCR-confirmed SARS-CoV-2 infection or an uninfected control (not recorded which).

V gene TRBV20-1 combines with J gene TRBJ2-1; D is possibly TRBD2 (6 bases). From germline, CDR1 is DFQATT and CDR2 SNEGSKA (reference sequence). V gave up 4 bases and J gave up 3 bases, with 22 bases separating them. The CDR3 length is 17 residues. CDR3 in amino acids: CSANSGLAGLYYNEQFF. CDR3 sequence (DNA): TGCAGTGCTAATTCGGGACTCGCGGGGCTTTACTACAATGAGCAGTTCTTC.

About this clonotype itself: This may be a read error: a much more frequent sequence differs by one nucleotide. The CDR3 spells CASSYGLAPTYEQYF. CDR3 DNA sequence: TGTGCCAGCAGCTACGGACTAGCGCCTACCTACGAGCAGTACTTC. The rearrangement links TRBV11-2 to TRBJ2-7, with 9 bases that match TRBD2. The trim removed 4 bases at V and 2 bases at J, leaving 6 bases unmatched. Germline V lookup: CDR1 SGHAT, CDR2 FQNNGV. CDR3 length: 15 residues.

This clonotype was observed many times. This rearrangement joins TRBV5-1 to TRBJ2-5; D uncertain. The germline CDR1 and CDR2 sequences are SGHRS and YFSETQ. The CDR3 covers 13 residues. Trimming shortened V by 5 bases and J by 1 base, and 9 bases separated the two germline ends. CDR3 loop: CASSGNSQETQYF. CDR3 nucleotide sequence: TGCGCCAGCAGTGGGAATTCCCAAGAGACCCAGTACTTC.

This clonotype was recorded a few times. This chain uses TRBV20-1 with TRBJ2-3; TRBD2 agrees at 13 bases. Germline values: CDR1 DFQATT, CDR2 SNEGSKA (reference sequence). The CDR3 is 21 amino acids. The J segment lost 3 bases and the V segment lost 1 base, leaving 19 bases of the junction unmatched. The CDR3 here is CSARVLAGTPGLAGVTDTQYF. CDR3 nucleotides: TGCAGTGCTAGAGTCCTAGCCGGGACGCCAGGACTAGCGGGGGTTACAGATACGCAGTATTTT.

This clonotype was detected many times. The chain carries TRBV2 and TRBJ1-5; D perhaps matches TRBD1 (6 bases). This CDR3 contains 13 residues. Germline assignment: CDR1 SNHLY and CDR2 FYNNEI. V lost 7 bases and J 4 bases, leaving 11 bases between the germline ends. The CDR3 sequence: CASKRDTNQPQHF. CDR3 in DNA: TGTGCCAGCAAGCGGGACACAAATCAGCCCCAGCATTTT.

The chain carries TRBV6-2 or TRBV6-3 and TRBJ2-5; D uncertain. The CDR3 is made up of 14 amino acids. Germline V gives CDR1 MNHEY, CDR2 SVGEGT. Trimming cost V 4 bases and J 4 bases, with 13 bases left between them. CDR3 nucleotide sequence: TGTGCCAGCAGTTTGGCCGCCGGGCCAGAGACCCAGTACTTC. Translation gives CASSLAAGPETQYF.

The chain joins TRBV3-1 to TRBJ1-5; perhaps TRBD1 as D (5 bases). Trimming took 0 bases from V and 3 from J, leaving 9 bases between them. CDR1 and CDR2 from the germline V gene are LGHDT and YNNKEL (reference sequence). The CDR3 is 15 amino acids. CDR3 nucleotide sequence: TGTGCCAGCAGCCAAGACCAGGGTGCCAATCAGCCCCAGCATTTT. Translated, it gives CASSQDQGANQPQHF.

This chain links TRBV5-8 with TRBJ1-6, with 7 nucleotides matching TRBD1. Trimming took 0 bases from V and 5 from J; bases not matched to a gene: 8. The CDR3 sequence is 17 residues long. Germline-derived CDR1 and CDR2 are SGHTS and YDEGEE. CDR3 region: CASSLAGGSSDNSPLHF. CDR3 nucleotide sequence: TGTGCCAGCAGCTTGGCAGGGGGGAGCAGCGATAATTCACCCCTCCACTTT.

This clonotype appeared a few times. The gene calls are TRBV27 and TRBJ2-3, with 8 bases that match TRBD2. The CDR3 loop spans 16 amino acids. J gave up 0 bases and V 3 bases, and 5 bases lay outside the gene matches. The germline V gene encodes CDR1 MNHEY and CDR2 SMNVEV (reference sequence). CDR3 coding DNA: TGTGCCAGCAGTTTCACTAGCGGTACTAGCACAGATACGCAGTATTTT. It yields the protein CASSFTSGTSTDTQYF.

This clonotype was seen ten or more times. The chain employs TRBV3-1 and TRBJ1-2, with D uncertain. Germline V gives CDR1 LGHDT, CDR2 YNNKEL (reference sequence). V was pared by 3 bases and J by 7 bases, with 6 bases between. This CDR3 comprises 11 residues. CDR3 coding DNA: TGTGCCAGCAGCCAGGGGAGTGGCTACACCTTC. As protein: CASSQGSGYTF.

V and J are TRBV7-8 and TRBJ2-5, with TRBD2 matching 10 bases. V dropped 2 bases and J dropped 5; count of bases not matched to a gene: 5. The germline CDR1 and CDR2 sequences are SGHVS and FQNEAQ. The CDR3 extends over 15 amino acids. The CDR3 is CASSLQRGGRETQYF. The CDR3 DNA reads as TGTGCCAGCAGCTTACAGCGGGGGGGCCGGGAGACCCAGTACTTC.

There are many counts of this clonotype. The V call is TRBV5-6, the J call TRBJ2-5, with 10 bases that match TRBD2. J gave up 2 bases and V 3 bases, and 4 bases lay outside the gene matches. There are 15 residues in the CDR3. Germline CDR1 is SGHDT and CDR2 is YYEEEE. CDR3 DNA: TGTGCCAGCAGCTCTAGCGGGGGAACACAAGAGACCCAGTACTTC. The encoded protein is CASSSSGGTQETQYF.

This clonotype was observed at least ten times. CDR3 region: CASSLGLGYQPQHF. The CDR3 DNA reads as TGCGCCAGCAGCTTGGGTCTCGGTTATCAGCCCCAGCATTTT. V gene TRBV5-1 combines with J gene TRBJ1-5; D ambiguous. The V gene lost 0 bases and the J gene lost 5 bases, with 9 bases spanning the gap. Germline CDR1 is SGHRS and CDR2 is YFSETQ. The CDR3 totals 14 residues. Together with reference TRBV5-1 and TRBJ1-5, the CDR3 gives the full variable domain: KAGVTQTPRYLIKTRGQQVTLSCSPISGHRSVSWYQQTPGQGLQFLFEYFSETQRNKGNFPGRFSGRQFSNSRSEMNVSTLELGDSALYLCASSLGLGYQPQHFGDGTRLSIL.

The chain couples TRBV28 to TRBJ2-7, with D perhaps matching TRBD1 (5 bases). Germline V gives CDR1 MDHEN, CDR2 SYDVKM. This CDR3 has 12 amino acids. Trimming took 2 bases from V and 6 from J, leaving 8 bases between them. This CDR3 reads CASSLQDTEQYF. CDR3 bases: TGTGCCAGCAGTTTACAGGACACCGAGCAGTACTTC. The complete variable domain, with remaining parts taken from reference TRBV28 and TRBJ2-7, reads DVKVTQSSRYLVKRTGEKVFLECVQDMDHENMFWYRQDPGLGLRLIYFSYDVKMKEKGDIPEGYSVSREKKERFSLILESASTNQTSMYLCASSLQDTEQYFGPGTRLTVT.

This clonotype came up many times. The J gene is TRBJ1-1, the V gene TRBV28; a possible D gene is TRBD1 (5 bases). The CDR3 covers 15 residues. Germline V CDR1 and CDR2: MDHEN, SYDVKM. V was trimmed by 5 bases and J by 4 bases, leaving 17 bases between them. This CDR3 reads CASSPPLGGVTEAFF. The DNA for the CDR3 is TGTGCCAGCAGTCCCCCTTTGGGGGGGGTCACTGAAGCTTTCTTT.

V and J are TRBV7-3 and TRBJ2-7; 7 bases agree with TRBD2. This CDR3 is 15 amino acids long. The J segment lost 0 bases and the V segment lost 1 base, leaving 3 bases of the junction unmatched. Germline loops: CDR1 SGHTA, CDR2 FQGTGA. DNA of the CDR3: TGTGCCAGCAGCTTAAGCGGGGGACCCTCCTACGAGCAGTACTTC. It is translated as CASSLSGGPSYEQYF.

At least ten counts were recorded for this clonotype. The V call is TRBV5-1, the J call TRBJ2-2; TRBD1 might be the D (6 bases). Between the trimmed V and J ends, which lost 0 bases and 4 bases, there was a span of 10 bases. The CDR3 has 15 residues. In germline, CDR1 is SGHRS, CDR2 YFSETQ. In DNA, the CDR3 is TGCGCCAGCAGCTTGGTCAGGGGTTCCACCGGGGAGCTGTTTTTT. It translates to CASSLVRGSTGELFF. The entire variable domain, with the rest obtained from reference TRBV5-1 and TRBJ2-2, is as follows: KAGVTQTPRYLIKTRGQQVTLSCSPISGHRSVSWYQQTPGQGLQFLFEYFSETQRNKGNFPGRFSGRQFSNSRSEMNVSTLELGDSALYLCASSLVRGSTGELFFGEGSRLTVL.

This clonotype was seen at least ten times. The chain combines TRBV12-3 or TRBV12-4 with TRBJ2-1; D might be TRBD1 or TRBD2, each matching 5 bases. This CDR3 region has 14 residues. V was clipped by 5 bases and J by 8 bases, with 16 bases between them. Here the CDR3 DNA reads TGTGCCAGCAGTCTCACCTCGGGGCGCGATGAGCAGTTCTTC. This encodes CASSLTSGRDEQFF.

This clonotype has more than one count but fewer than ten. This rearrangement joins TRBV10-3 to TRBJ2-3; D ambiguous. Germline CDR1 and CDR2: ENHRY and SYGVKD. The CDR3 has 14 residues. V dropped 4 bases and J dropped 1 base, with 9 bases sitting between them. CDR3 nucleotide sequence: TGTGCCATCAGTGCGATGTCTGGCACAGATACGCAGTATTTT. Translation gives CAISAMSGTDTQYF.

This clonotype was observed many times. The chain has TRBV20-1 and TRBJ2-7; D could derive from TRBD1 or TRBD2 (5 bases each). Trimming stripped 4 bases from V and 4 bases from J, with 17 bases between. Looked up from germline, CDR1 is DFQATT and CDR2 is SNEGSKA (reference sequence). The CDR3 is 14 residues long. As DNA, the CDR3 is TGCAGTGCTACTAATGGGACGGAAAGGTACGAGCAGTACTTC. Protein sequence: CSATNGTERYEQYF.

V gene TRBV3-1 combines with J gene TRBJ2-5; a weak D match, TRBD1 (6 bases). This CDR3 comprises 16 residues. Germline loops: CDR1 LGHDT, CDR2 YNNKEL (reference sequence). Trimming took 4 bases from V and 0 from J, leaving 15 bases between them. This chain's CDR3 is CASSPLNGGHQETQYF. The CDR3 DNA is TGTGCCAGCAGCCCCCTGAATGGGGGCCACCAAGAGACCCAGTACTTC.

This clonotype was counted only a few times. V usage is TRBV29-1 and J usage is TRBJ1-1; D is undetermined. The germline V and J ends were trimmed by 3 bases and 6 bases, with 11 bases remaining between them. Germline loops: CDR1 SQVTM, CDR2 ANQGSEA. The CDR3 has 12 amino acids. The CDR3 bases are TGCAGCGTTGACCGTGAGGGTCCTGAAGCTTTCTTT. It encodes CSVDREGPEAFF.

This clonotype appeared many times. The chain carries TRBV9 and TRBJ1-2; 10 positions match TRBD1. Germline CDR1 is SGDLS and CDR2 is YYNGEE. There are 16 residues in the CDR3. Unmatched junction bases numbered 10, after V lost 3 bases and J lost 5 bases. CDR3 sequence (DNA): TGTGCCAGCAGCGAAGATGGGGGACAGGGGATTTATGGCTACACCTTC. Translating gives CASSEDGGQGIYGYTF.

This clonotype turned up a few times. The chain is built from TRBV6-1 and TRBJ2-7; maybe TRBD2 (5 bases). Germline loops: CDR1 MNHNS, CDR2 SASEGT. CDR3 size: 15 residues. The V end lost 6 bases, the J end lost 0 bases, and 15 bases lay between the germline ends. CDR3 amino acids: CASREDGLFSYEQYF. The CDR3 DNA sequence: TGTGCCAGCAGGGAGGACGGCCTGTTCTCCTACGAGCAGTACTTC.

This clonotype was seen ten or more times. The rearrangement links TRBV11-2 to TRBJ2-2; maybe TRBD1 (5 bases). The germline V gene encodes CDR1 SGHAT and CDR2 FQNNGV. V shed 5 bases and J shed 4 bases, with 14 bases lying between them. The CDR3 extends over 15 amino acids. CDR3 residues: CASSMQSTATGELFF. The CDR3 DNA reads as TGTGCCAGCAGCATGCAATCGACAGCCACCGGGGAGCTGTTTTTT. Full variable domain (remainder filled in from reference TRBV11-2 and TRBJ2-2): EAGVAQSPRYKIIEKRQSVAFWCNPISGHATLYWYQQILGQGPKLLIQFQNNGVVDDSQLPKDRFSAERLKGVDSTLKIQPAKLEDSAVYLCASSMQSTATGELFFGEGSRLTVL.

In its sample, this clonotype was seen a few times. The CDR3 coding sequence is TGTGCCAGCAGTGAAGCGCGAGGCACTTTAAACTATGGCTACACCTTC. It is translated as CASSEARGTLNYGYTF. The genes are TRBV6-1 and TRBJ1-2; D call uncertain. The V and J ends lost 0 bases and 2 bases respectively, with 13 bases between them. CDR3 length: 16 amino acids. Germline CDR1 and CDR2: MNHNS and SASEGT.

This clonotype was detected many times. J is TRBJ2-5 and V is TRBV3-1; D is undetermined. The CDR3 length is 12 residues. V lost 3 bases, J lost 5 bases, and 7 bases lay in between. Germline loops: CDR1 LGHDT, CDR2 YNNKEL (reference sequence). Here the CDR3 reads CASSHLGETQYF. The CDR3 DNA follows: TGTGCCAGCAGCCACCTAGGGGAGACCCAGTACTTC.

The V gene is TRBV10-1, the J gene TRBJ1-1; possibly TRBD1 for D (6 bases). Germline V gives CDR1 WNHNN, CDR2 SYGVQD (reference sequence). V was trimmed by 4 bases and J by 3 bases, leaving 12 bases between them. The CDR3 totals 14 residues. The CDR3 spells CASSATGRDTEAFF. DNA for the CDR3: TGCGCCAGCAGTGCCACAGGGAGGGACACTGAAGCTTTCTTT.

This clonotype was counted many times. The V call is TRBV30, the J call TRBJ2-3, with D perhaps TRBD2 (6 bases). V was trimmed by 2 bases and J by 6 bases, leaving 15 bases between them. The CDR3 contains 14 residues. In germline, CDR1 is GTSNPN, CDR2 SVGIG (reference sequence). CDR3 sequence reads: CAWSPGGSRDTQYF. DNA for the CDR3: TGTGCCTGGAGTCCCGGAGGGTCCCGGGATACGCAGTATTTT.

V is TRBV30 and J is TRBJ2-1, with 8 bases that match TRBD1. CDR1 and CDR2 from the germline V gene are GTSNPN and SVGIG (reference sequence). Germline trimming cut 5 bases from V and 5 bases from J; bases unmatched to any gene: 11. This CDR3 region has 15 residues. CDR3 DNA: TGTGCCTGGGCCCCGTACGGGACAGGCCACAATGAGCAGTTCTTC. This gives the protein CAWAPYGTGHNEQFF.